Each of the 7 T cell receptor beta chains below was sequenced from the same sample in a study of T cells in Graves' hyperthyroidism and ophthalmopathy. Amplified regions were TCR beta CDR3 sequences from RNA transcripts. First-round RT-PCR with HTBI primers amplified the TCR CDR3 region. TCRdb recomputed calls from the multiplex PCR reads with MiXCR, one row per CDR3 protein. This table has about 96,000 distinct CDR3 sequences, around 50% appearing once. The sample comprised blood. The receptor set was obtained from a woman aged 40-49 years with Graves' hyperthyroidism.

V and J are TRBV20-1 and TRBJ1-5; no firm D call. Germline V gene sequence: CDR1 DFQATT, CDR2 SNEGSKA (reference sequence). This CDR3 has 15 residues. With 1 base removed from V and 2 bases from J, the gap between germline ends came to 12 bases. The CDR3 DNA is TGCAGTGCTAGAGCTGGTCAGGCGGGCAATCAGCCCCAGCATTTT. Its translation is CSARAGQAGNQPQHF.

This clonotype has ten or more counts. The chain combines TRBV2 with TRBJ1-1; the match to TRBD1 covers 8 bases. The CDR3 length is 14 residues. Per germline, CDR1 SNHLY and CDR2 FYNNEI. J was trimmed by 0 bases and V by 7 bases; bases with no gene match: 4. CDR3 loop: CASISDRVNTEAFF. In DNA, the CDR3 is TGTGCCAGCATTTCGGACAGGGTGAACACTGAAGCTTTCTTT.

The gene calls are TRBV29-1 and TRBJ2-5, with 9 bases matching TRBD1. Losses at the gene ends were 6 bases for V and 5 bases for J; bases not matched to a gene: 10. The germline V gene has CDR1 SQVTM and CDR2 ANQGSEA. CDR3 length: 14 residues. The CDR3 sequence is CSVRTGVGHETQYF. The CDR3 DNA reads TGCAGCGTGAGGACAGGGGTGGGACACGAGACCCAGTACTTC.

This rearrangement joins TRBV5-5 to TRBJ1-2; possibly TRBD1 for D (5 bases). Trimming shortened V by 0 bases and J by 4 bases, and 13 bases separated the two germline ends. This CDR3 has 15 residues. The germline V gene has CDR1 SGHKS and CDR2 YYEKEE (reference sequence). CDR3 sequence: CASSLEGQGPYGYTF. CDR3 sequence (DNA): TGTGCCAGCAGCTTGGAGGGGCAGGGACCCTATGGCTACACCTTC.

The CDR3 here is CATSRDRAGETQYF. CDR3 bases: TGTGCCACCAGCAGAGATCGGGCGGGGGAGACCCAGTACTTC. The chain combines TRBV15 with TRBJ2-5, with a weak D call TRBD2 (6 bases). Germline-derived CDR1 and CDR2 are LNHNV and YYDKDF (reference sequence). Trimming took off 0 bases at V and 5 bases at J, with 10 bases between the two ends. The CDR3 runs to 14 residues.

CDR3 region: CASSSHRGVTEAFF. The CDR3 DNA reads as TGTGCCAGCAGCTCCCACAGGGGGGTCACTGAAGCTTTCTTT. This chain uses TRBV7-2 with TRBJ1-1, with 8 nucleotides matching TRBD1. The germline CDR1 and CDR2 sequences are SGHTA and FQGNSA. Trimming cost V 4 bases and J 4 bases; bases outside gene matches: 5. CDR3 length: 14 residues.

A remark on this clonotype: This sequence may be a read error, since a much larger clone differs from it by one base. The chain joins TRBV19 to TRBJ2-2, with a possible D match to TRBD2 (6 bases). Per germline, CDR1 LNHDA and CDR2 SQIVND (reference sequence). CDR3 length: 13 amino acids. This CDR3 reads CASSLPETGGLFF. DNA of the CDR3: TGTGCCAGTAGTCTCCCTGAGACCGGGGGGCTGTTTTTT.